This TCR beta chain was captured in a study of control samples from healthy donors and cancer patients. The V gene end was trimmed by 2 bases and the J gene end by 6 bases; junction bases not matched to a gene: 17. This CDR3 has 18 residues. Germline-derived CDR1 and CDR2 are MNHNS and SASEGT. Measured with immunoSEQ multiplex PCR; TCRdb has only the in-frame clones, and not every one. The table has roughly 100,000 clones, roughly 88% seen once. This clone was seen a single time. Sequenced material: blood. This clonotype was obtained from a man younger than 45 in good health. The chain uses TRBV6-1 and TRBJ2-7; 9 nucleotides align to TRBD2. CDR3 sequence reads: CASSETPLSGSHFFEQYF. CDR3 DNA sequence: TGTGCCAGCAGTGAAACCCCTCTTAGCGGGAGCCATTTTTTCGAGCAGTACTTC.